This TCR beta chain was identified in a study of T cell responses to AZD1222 COVID-19 vaccine. Unmatched junction bases numbered 2, after V lost 4 bases and J lost 2 bases. The CDR3 totals 14 residues. Germline V gene sequence: CDR1 LNHNV, CDR2 YYDKDF (reference sequence). Whole-study results and caveats: Only a handful of AZD1222 recipients were seropositive at baseline. Rises in breadth and depth of Spike-specific TCRs came after two AZD1222 doses. In all cases, repertoires were sampled only after the peak T cell response.

Sequencing used immunoSEQ multiplex PCR; TCRdb keeps in-frame clones, though not all of them. The top ten clones hold 0.64% of a sample with 180,000 or so clones, less than 95% of them seen once. In regard to this clone: Antigen: not known.

The V call is TRBV15, the J call TRBJ2-7; 10 nucleotides line up with TRBD2. The receptor was isolated from an adult in good health. Source: peripheral blood, taken on day 0 of AZD1222 vaccination. CDR3 DNA sequence: TGTGCCACCAGCAACCTAGCGGGAGCCTACGAGCAGTACTTC. It yields the protein CATSNLAGAYEQYF.